This T cell receptor beta chain was sequenced during a study of T-cell memory formation after mild COVID-19. This clonotype showed up just a few times. TCRdb passed the 5' RACE reads through MiXCR, listing each CDR3 protein once. The sample includes approximately 440,000 distinct CDR3 sequences, 15% to 25% seen only once; the top ten take approximately 8.4%. The receptor was derived from an adult woman who had mild COVID-19 (a few samples of this study predate the infection). Cell type and time point are not known. The specimen sequenced was PBMCs or a T cell subset sorted from them (not recorded which).

The CDR3 coding sequence is TGTGCCAGCAGTGAACTAACCTCTGGGGCCAACGTCCTGACTTTC. This encodes CASSELTSGANVLTF. The chain links TRBV25-1 to TRBJ2-6; no clear D. This CDR3 contains 15 residues. Trimming removed 2 bases from V and 0 bases from J, with 5 bases in between. Germline V gives CDR1 MGHDK, CDR2 SYGVNS.